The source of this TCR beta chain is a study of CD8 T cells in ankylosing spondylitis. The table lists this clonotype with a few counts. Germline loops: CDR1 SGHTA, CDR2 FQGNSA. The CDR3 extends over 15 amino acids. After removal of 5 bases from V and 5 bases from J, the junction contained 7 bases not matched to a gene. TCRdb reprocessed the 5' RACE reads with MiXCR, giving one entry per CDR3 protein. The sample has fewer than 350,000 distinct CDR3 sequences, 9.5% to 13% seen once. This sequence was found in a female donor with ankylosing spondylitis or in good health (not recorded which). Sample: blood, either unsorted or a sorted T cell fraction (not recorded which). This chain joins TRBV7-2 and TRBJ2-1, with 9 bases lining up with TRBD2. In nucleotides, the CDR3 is TGTGCCAGCAGCCCCCAGCTAGCGGGAAACAATGAGCAGTTCTTC. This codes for CASSPQLAGNNEQFF.